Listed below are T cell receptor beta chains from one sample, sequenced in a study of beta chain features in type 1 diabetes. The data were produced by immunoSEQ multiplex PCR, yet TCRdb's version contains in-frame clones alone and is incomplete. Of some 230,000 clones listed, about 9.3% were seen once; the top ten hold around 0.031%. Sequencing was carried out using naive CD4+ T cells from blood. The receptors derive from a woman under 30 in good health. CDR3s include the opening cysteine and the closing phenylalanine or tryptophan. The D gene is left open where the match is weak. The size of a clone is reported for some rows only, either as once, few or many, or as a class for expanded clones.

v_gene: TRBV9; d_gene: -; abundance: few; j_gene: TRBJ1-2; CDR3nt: TGTGCCAGCAGCTCCAGGGAAAGGGGCTACACCTTC; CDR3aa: CASSSRERGYTF
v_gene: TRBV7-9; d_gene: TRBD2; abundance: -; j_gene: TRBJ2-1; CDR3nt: TGTGCCAGCAGTGAGCGGGGAAGCTCCTACAATGAGCAGTTCTTC; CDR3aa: CASSERGSSYNEQFF
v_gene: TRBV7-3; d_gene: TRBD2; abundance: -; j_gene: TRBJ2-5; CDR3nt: TGTGCCAGCAGCTTCGGGACTAGCGAGACCCAGTACTTC; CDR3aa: CASSFGTSETQYF
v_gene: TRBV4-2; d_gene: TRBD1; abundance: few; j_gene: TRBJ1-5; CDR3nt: TGTGCCAGCAGCCGGACAGGGGAGGATCAGCCCCAGCATTTT; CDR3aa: CASSRTGEDQPQHF
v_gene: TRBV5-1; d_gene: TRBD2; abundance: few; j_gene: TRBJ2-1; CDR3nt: TGCGCCAGCAGCTTGAGACTAGCGGGGGCCCTGAGCTCCTACAATGAGCAGTTCTTC; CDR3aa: CASSLRLAGALSSYNEQFF
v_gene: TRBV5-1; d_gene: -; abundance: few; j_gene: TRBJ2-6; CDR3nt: TGCGCCAGCCGGTCTGCTGGGGCCAACGTCCTGACTTTC; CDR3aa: CASRSAGANVLTF
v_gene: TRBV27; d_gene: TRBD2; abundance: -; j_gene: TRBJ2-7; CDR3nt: TGTGCCAGCAGTTTTTACGGGCGGGAGGTTATACCCTACGAGCAGTACTTC; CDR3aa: CASSFYGREVIPYEQYF
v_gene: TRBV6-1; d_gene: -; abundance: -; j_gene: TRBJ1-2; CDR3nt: TGTGCCAGCAGTGAATTGGTGGGAGCCTATGGCTACACCTTC; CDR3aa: CASSELVGAYGYTF
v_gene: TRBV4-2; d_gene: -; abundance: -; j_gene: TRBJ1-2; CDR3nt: TGTGCCAGCAGCCAAGACGAGGTTAACTATGGCTACACCTTC; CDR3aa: CASSQDEVNYGYTF
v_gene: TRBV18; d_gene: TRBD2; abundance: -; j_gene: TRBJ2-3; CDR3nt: TGTGCCAGCTCACTACGTCTAGCGGGTAGCACAGATACGCAGTATTTT; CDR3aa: CASSLRLAGSTDTQYF
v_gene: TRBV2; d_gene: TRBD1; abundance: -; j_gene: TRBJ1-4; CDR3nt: TGTGCCAGCAGGGACAGGGTTAATGAAAAACTGTTTTTT; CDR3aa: CASRDRVNEKLFF
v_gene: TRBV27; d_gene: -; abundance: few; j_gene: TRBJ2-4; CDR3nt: TGTGCCAGCAGTTCCCATCGAGGAGCCAAAAACATTCAGTACTTC; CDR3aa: CASSSHRGAKNIQYF
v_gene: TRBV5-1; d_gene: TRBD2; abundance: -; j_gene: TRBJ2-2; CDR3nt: TGCGCCAGCAGCTGGGGACTAGCGGGAGTGTATACCGGGGAGCTGTTTTTT; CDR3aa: CASSWGLAGVYTGELFF
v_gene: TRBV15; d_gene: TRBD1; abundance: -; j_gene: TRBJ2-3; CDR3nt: TGTGCCACCAGCAGAGATCGGACAGGGGCTTACCCACCAGATACGCAGTATTTT; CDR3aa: CATSRDRTGAYPPDTQYF
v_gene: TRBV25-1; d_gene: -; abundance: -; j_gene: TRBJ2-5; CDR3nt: TGTGCCAGCAGTGAATTCTCTGCCGGACCCGGGGCCCAGTACTTC; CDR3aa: CASSEFSAGPGAQYF
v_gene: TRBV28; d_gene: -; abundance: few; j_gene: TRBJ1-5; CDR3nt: TGTGCCAGCAGTTTGGCCGCCCATCAGCCCCAGCATTTT; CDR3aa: CASSLAAHQPQHF
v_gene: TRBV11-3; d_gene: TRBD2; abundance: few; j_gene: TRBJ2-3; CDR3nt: TGTGCCAGCAGCTTACAGCGGGGGGGCGAGAAGGGATTAGATACGCAGTATTTT; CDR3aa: CASSLQRGGEKGLDTQYF
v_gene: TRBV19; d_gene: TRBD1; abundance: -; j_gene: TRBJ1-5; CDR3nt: TGTGCCAGTTCCCTTATGGGACAGGGTGTTTCTGGACGGCCGAATCAGCCCCAGCATTTT; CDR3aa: CASSLMGQGVSGRPNQPQHF
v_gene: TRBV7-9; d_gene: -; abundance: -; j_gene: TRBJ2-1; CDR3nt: TGTGCCAGCAGCTTACCCGGAAGGGGGAACAATGAGCAGTTCTTC; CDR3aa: CASSLPGRGNNEQFF
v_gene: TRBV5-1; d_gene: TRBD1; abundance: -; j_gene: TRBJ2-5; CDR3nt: TGCGCCAGCAGCCCCGGGACAGCCCTGATCCAAGAGACCCAGTACTTC; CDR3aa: CASSPGTALIQETQYF
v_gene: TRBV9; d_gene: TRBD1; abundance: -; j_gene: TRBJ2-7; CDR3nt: TGTGCCAGCAGCGTAGATTCGCGGACAGGCTCCTACGAGCAGTACTTC; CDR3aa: CASSVDSRTGSYEQYF
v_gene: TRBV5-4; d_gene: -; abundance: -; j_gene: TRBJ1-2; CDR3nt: TGTGCCAGCAGCTTGAGCCAGGGCCGGGCGGCGGACTATGGCTACACCTTC; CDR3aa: CASSLSQGRAADYGYTF
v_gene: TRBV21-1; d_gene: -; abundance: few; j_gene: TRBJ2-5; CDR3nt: TGTGCCAGCCTCTCAGGGATCCAAGAGACCCAGTACTTC; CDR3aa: CASLSGIQETQYF
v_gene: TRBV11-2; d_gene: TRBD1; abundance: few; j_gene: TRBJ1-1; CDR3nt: TGTGCCAGCAGCTTAGGACAGGGGGGCGCGTACACTGAAGCTTTCTTT; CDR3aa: CASSLGQGGAYTEAFF
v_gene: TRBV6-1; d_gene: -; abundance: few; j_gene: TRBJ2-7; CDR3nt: TGTGCCAGCAGTGAAGAGGGCAGGGCCGGCGAGCAGTACTTC; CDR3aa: CASSEEGRAGEQYF
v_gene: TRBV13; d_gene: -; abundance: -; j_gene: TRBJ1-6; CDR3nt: TGTGCCAGCAGCTTAGGGGGGCCGGGACATTGGGCCTCACCCCTCCACTTT; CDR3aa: CASSLGGPGHWASPLHF
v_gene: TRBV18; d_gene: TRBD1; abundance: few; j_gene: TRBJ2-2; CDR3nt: TGTGCCAGCCATCACGCGGGACAGGGGAAAACCGGGGAGCTGTTTTTT; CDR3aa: CASHHAGQGKTGELFF
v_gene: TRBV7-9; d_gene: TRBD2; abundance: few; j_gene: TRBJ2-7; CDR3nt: TGTGCCAGCAGCACCTTACCCGGGACTAGCGGGAGGAACTCCTACGAGCAGTACTTC; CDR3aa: CASSTLPGTSGRNSYEQYF
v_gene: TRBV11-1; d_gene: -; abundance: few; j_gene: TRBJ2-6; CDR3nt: TGTGCCAGTCGGGTTACGTCTGGGGCCAACGTCCTGACTTTC; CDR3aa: CASRVTSGANVLTF
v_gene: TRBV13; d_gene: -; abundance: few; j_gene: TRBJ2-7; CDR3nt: TGTGCCAGCAGCTTAGGCTCCGGAGCCTACGAGCAGTACTTC; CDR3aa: CASSLGSGAYEQYF
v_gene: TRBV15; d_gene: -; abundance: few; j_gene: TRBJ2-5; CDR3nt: TGTGCCACCAGCAGAGATCGAGGCAGCCAAGAGACCCAGTACTTC; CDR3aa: CATSRDRGSQETQYF
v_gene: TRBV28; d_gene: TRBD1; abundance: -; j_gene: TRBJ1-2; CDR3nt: TGTGCCAGCAGTCCTCCAAACAGGGGAGGAGATGGCTACACCTTC; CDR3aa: CASSPPNRGGDGYTF
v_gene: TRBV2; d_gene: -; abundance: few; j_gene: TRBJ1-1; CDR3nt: TGTGCCAGCAGTGAAGCGCAGCAGGGGCTGGCTGAAGCTTTCTTT; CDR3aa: CASSEAQQGLAEAFF
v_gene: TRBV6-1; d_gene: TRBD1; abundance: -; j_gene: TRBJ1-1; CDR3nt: TGTGCCAGCAGTGAGTACAGGGGGCCTACGAACACTGAAGCTTTCTTT; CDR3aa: CASSEYRGPTNTEAFF
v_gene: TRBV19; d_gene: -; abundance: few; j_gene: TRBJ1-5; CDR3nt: TGTGCCAGTAGTTATAGCGGGGGCAATCAGCCCCAGCATTTT; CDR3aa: CASSYSGGNQPQHF